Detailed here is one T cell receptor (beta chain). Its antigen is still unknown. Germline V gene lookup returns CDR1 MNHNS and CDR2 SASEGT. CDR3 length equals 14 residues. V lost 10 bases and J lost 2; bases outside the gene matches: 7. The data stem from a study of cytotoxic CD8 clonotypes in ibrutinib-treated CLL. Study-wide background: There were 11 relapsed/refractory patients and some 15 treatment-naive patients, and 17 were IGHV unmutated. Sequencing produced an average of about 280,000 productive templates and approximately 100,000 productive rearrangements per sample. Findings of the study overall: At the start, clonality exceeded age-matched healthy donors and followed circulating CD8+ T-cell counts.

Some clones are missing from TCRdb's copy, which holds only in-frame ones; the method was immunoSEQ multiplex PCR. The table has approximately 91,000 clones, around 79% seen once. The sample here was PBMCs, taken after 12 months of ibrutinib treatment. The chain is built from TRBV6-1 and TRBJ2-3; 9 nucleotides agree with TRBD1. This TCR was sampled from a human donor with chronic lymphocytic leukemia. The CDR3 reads CANKDRGDTDTQYF. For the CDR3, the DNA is TGTGCCAACAAGGACAGGGGAGACACAGATACGCAGTATTTT.